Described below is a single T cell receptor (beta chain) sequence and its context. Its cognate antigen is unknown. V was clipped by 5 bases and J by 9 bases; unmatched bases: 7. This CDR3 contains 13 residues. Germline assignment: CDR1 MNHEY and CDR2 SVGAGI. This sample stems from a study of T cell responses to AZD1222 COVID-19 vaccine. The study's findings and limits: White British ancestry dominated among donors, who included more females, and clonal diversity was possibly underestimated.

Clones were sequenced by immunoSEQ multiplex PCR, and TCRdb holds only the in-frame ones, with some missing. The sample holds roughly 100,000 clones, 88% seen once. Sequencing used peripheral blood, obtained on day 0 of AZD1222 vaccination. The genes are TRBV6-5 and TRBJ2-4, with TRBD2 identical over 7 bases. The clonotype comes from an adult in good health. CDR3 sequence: CASSLREGSIQYF. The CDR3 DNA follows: TGTGCCAGCAGTCTTAGGGAGGGTTCCATTCAGTACTTC.